This entry concerns a single TCR beta chain. As yet, its antigen is unknown. The data were produced by immunoSEQ multiplex PCR, yet TCRdb's version contains in-frame clones alone and is incomplete. The data contain roughly 18,000 clones, around 80% of them singletons. Time point in this sample: cycle 4 day 1 (C4D1), after more than five weeks of nivolumab. No patient escaped relapse after autologous stem cell transplantation, and brentuximab vedotin exposure varied. CD4+ T cells were purified from thawed PBMCs by negative selection. This sample was included in a study of PD-1 blockade in classical Hodgkin lymphoma. Broader study findings: When set against healthy donors, newly diagnosed patients were reported to show lower baseline TCR diversity.

The sample consisted of CD4+ T cells from blood, taken before the fourth cycle of nivolumab. The TCR was taken from a human donor with classical Hodgkin lymphoma.

The DNA of the CDR3 is TGTGCCAGCAGTGACAGACTAGCGGCCTACAATGAGCAGTTCTTC. Protein: CASSDRLAAYNEQFF. The V gene is TRBV6-4, the J gene TRBJ2-1, with 9 bases lining up with TRBD2. The germline V gene has CDR1 MRHNA and CDR2 SNTAGT. After removal of 2 bases from V and 2 bases from J, the junction contained 1 base not matched to a gene. The CDR3 is made up of 15 amino acids.